One sample yielded the 23 T cell receptor beta chains listed below, sequenced in a study of T cell responses to AZD1222 COVID-19 vaccine. Sequencing was performed with immunoSEQ multiplex PCR; in TCRdb, only in-frame clones are kept and a portion is missing. The repertoire holds 180,000 or so clones, with about 91% as singletons. This material consisted of peripheral blood, taken 28 days after the second AZD1222 dose. The receptors here all came from an adult who received the AZD1222 COVID-19 vaccine.

The chain joins TRBV5-1 to TRBJ2-7; D is unresolved. The ends were cut back, 7 bases at V and 1 base at J, with 12 bases in the middle. Germline assignment: CDR1 SGHRS and CDR2 YFSETQ. There are 13 residues in the CDR3. The CDR3: CASAPTPSYEQYF. The CDR3 DNA reads as TGCGCCAGCGCCCCGACCCCTTCCTACGAGCAGTACTTC.

This clone occurred once. This sequence joins TRBV28 and TRBJ2-6; D gene ambiguous. Germline V gene lookup returns CDR1 MDHEN and CDR2 SYDVKM. CDR3 length: 18 residues. V shed 8 bases and J shed 4 bases, with 24 bases lying between them. Written as DNA, the CDR3 is TGTGCCAGCCTACAACTTACTTCGGTCCGGGCCGGGGCCAACGTCCTGACTTTC. Residues: CASLQLTSVRAGANVLTF.

The V gene is TRBV29-1, the J gene TRBJ1-3; D unresolved. The V end was cut by 3 bases, the J end by 9 bases, with 9 bases between. Germline V gene sequence: CDR1 SQVTM, CDR2 ANQGSEA. The length of the CDR3 is 11 residues. In DNA, the CDR3 is TGCAGCGTTGACGTCGGAGGCACCATATATTTT. Protein: CSVDVGGTIYF.

The chain links TRBV9 to TRBJ2-3; 9 bases fit TRBD2. This CDR3 is built from 17 residues. Germline loops: CDR1 SGDLS, CDR2 YYNGEE. After removal of 4 bases from V and 6 bases from J, the junction contained 15 bases not matched to a gene. Here the CDR3 DNA reads TGTGCCAGCAGCCCTGCGGGGGGGCAGTATGGAAGGGATACGCAGTATTTT. It specifies CASSPAGGQYGRDTQYF. The full variable domain, in which reference TRBV9 and TRBJ2-3 provide the parts outside the CDR3, is DSGVTQTPKHLITATGQRVTLRCSPRSGDLSVYWYQQSLDQGLQFLIQYYNGEERAKGNILERFSAQQFPDLHSELNLSSLELGDSALYFCASSPAGGQYGRDTQYFGPGTRLTVL.

The chain couples TRBV28 to TRBJ2-7; D unresolved. The ends were cut back, 7 bases at V and 3 bases at J, with 7 bases in the middle. The V gene's germline CDR1 is MDHEN and CDR2 SYDVKM. The CDR3 contains 11 residues. The CDR3, as DNA: TGTGCCAGCAACACAAACTACGAGCAGTACTTC. Translating it yields CASNTNYEQYF.

This chain links TRBV11-2 with TRBJ2-7; D call uncertain. From germline, CDR1 is SGHAT and CDR2 FQNNGV. The CDR3 is made up of 11 amino acids. Trimming removed 5 bases at V and 7 bases at J, with 9 bases between. CDR3 sequence (DNA): TGTGCCAGCAGCGGGGTTTTAGAGCAGTACTTC. Amino acid sequence: CASSGVLEQYF. Filled out from reference TRBV11-2 and TRBJ2-7, the complete variable domain reads EAGVAQSPRYKIIEKRQSVAFWCNPISGHATLYWYQQILGQGPKLLIQFQNNGVVDDSQLPKDRFSAERLKGVDSTLKIQPAKLEDSAVYLCASSGVLEQYFGPGTRLTVT.

This chain uses TRBV5-1 with TRBJ2-1; 7 positions agree with TRBD2. Germline V gene sequence: CDR1 SGHRS, CDR2 YFSETQ. J gave up 4 bases and V 4 bases, and 5 bases lay outside the gene matches. This CDR3 comprises 14 residues. The CDR3 sequence is CASSDGTTYNEQFF. The CDR3, as DNA: TGCGCCAGCAGCGACGGGACTACATACAATGAGCAGTTCTTC.

The chain is built from TRBV18 and TRBJ2-1; 8 bases agree with TRBD1. The V and J ends lost 5 bases and 5 bases, in that order; junction bases with no gene match: 8. There are 15 residues in the CDR3. The germline CDR1 and CDR2 sequences are KGHSH and LQKENI. The chain's CDR3 is CASSEFRGPNNEQFF. The CDR3 DNA sequence: TGTGCCAGCTCAGAATTCAGGGGGCCTAACAATGAGCAGTTCTTC.

This chain uses TRBV6-2 or TRBV6-3 with TRBJ1-2, with TRBD1 matching 7 bases. CDR1 and CDR2 from the germline V gene are MNHEY and SVGEGT. The CDR3 consists of 17 residues. Trimming cost V 6 bases and J 1 base; bases outside gene matches: 14. The DNA for the CDR3 is TGTGCCAGCAGCGATTGGGAGAGGGACAGAGATAACTATGGCTACACCTTC. It encodes CASSDWERDRDNYGYTF.

The V and J genes are TRBV5-8 and TRBJ2-7; 9 nucleotides match TRBD1. Trimming removed 2 bases from V and 6 bases from J; junction bases left unmatched: 3. Germline V gene data show CDR1 as SGHTS and CDR2 as YDEGEE. The CDR3 runs 13 residues. The CDR3 region has the DNA TGTGCCAGCAGCTTTAGGGGACAGGGCGAGCAGTACTTC. Protein product: CASSFRGQGEQYF.

This sequence joins TRBV15 and TRBJ1-6; D ambiguous. The CDR3 covers 14 residues. Trimming cost V 5 bases and J 7 bases, with 12 bases left between them. CDR1 and CDR2 (germline): LNHNV, YYDKDF (reference sequence). The CDR3 DNA is TGTGCCACCAGCCTTGACCGAGGGAATTCACCCCTCCACTTT. Amino acids: CATSLDRGNSPLHF.

The chain links TRBV29-1 to TRBJ2-2; TRBD1 matches at 10 bases. The germline V gene encodes CDR1 SQVTM and CDR2 ANQGSEA. With V trimmed by 8 bases and J by 4 bases, 7 bases remained unmatched. The CDR3 contains 14 residues. The CDR3 protein is CSSTGTGATGELFF. CDR3 DNA sequence: TGCAGCTCAACGGGGACAGGGGCCACCGGGGAGCTGTTTTTT.

This rearrangement joins TRBV11-2 to TRBJ2-7; D is undetermined. V was clipped by 6 bases and J by 5 bases, with 5 bases between them. CDR1 is SGHAT and CDR2 is FQNNGV in the germline V gene. The CDR3 extends over 10 amino acids. The CDR3 nucleotides read TGTGCCAGCAGGGGCCACGAGCAGTACTTC. Residues: CASRGHEQYF.

The V gene is TRBV9, the J gene TRBJ2-1; TRBD2 is a possible D gene (6 bases). The CDR3 consists of 17 residues. Trimming left V 3 bases short and J 3 bases short, with 19 bases between. Germline V gene data show CDR1 as SGDLS and CDR2 as YYNGEE. The CDR3 nucleotides are TGTGCCAGCAGCGCCGGGGACTCCCTCCCAATCTACAATGAGCAGTTCTTC. Its translation: CASSAGDSLPIYNEQFF.

V and J are TRBV10-2 and TRBJ2-7; D is possibly TRBD1 (5 bases). Germline loops: CDR1 WSHSY, CDR2 SAAADI. Trimming left V 6 bases short and J 1 base short, with 10 bases between. The CDR3 has 13 residues. CDR3: CASSTGSSYEQYF. In nucleotides, the CDR3 is TGCGCCAGCAGCACAGGTAGTTCCTACGAGCAGTACTTC.

This clone was recorded once. This rearrangement joins TRBV6-6 to TRBJ1-5, with D perhaps TRBD1 (5 bases). The germline gives CDR1 MNHNY, CDR2 SVGAGI (reference sequence). The CDR3 runs to 13 residues. The V gene lost 7 bases and the J gene lost 7 bases, with 14 bases spanning the gap. Written as DNA, the CDR3 is TGTGCCAGCACGGGCCAGGGCTCCCAGCCCCAGCATTTT. Protein sequence: CASTGQGSQPQHF.

The V gene is TRBV4-3, the J gene TRBJ1-4, with TRBD1 matching over 7 bases. V dropped 0 bases and J dropped 7; count of bases not matched to a gene: 2. The CDR3 is 14 amino acids. Germline assignment: CDR1 LGHNA and CDR2 YSLEER. CDR3 DNA: TGCGCCAGCAGCCAAGATTCAGGGGGTGAAAAACTGTTTTTT. This gives the protein CASSQDSGGEKLFF.

The J gene is TRBJ2-1, the V gene TRBV7-2, with a weak D call TRBD2 (5 bases). Germline loops: CDR1 SGHTA, CDR2 FQGNSA. The CDR3 is 13 residues long. V shed 6 bases and J shed 8 bases, with 14 bases lying between them. CDR3 residues: CASSRLFGDEQFF. CDR3 nucleotide sequence: TGTGCCAGCAGTCGACTGTTCGGGGATGAGCAGTTCTTC.

The chain carries TRBV3-1 (or the pseudogene TRBV3-2) and TRBJ2-1; TRBD2 matches at 11 bases. V shed 0 bases, J shed 4 bases, and the junction held 14 bases outside the gene matches. This CDR3 region has 20 residues. Germline CDR1 LGHDT, CDR2 YNNKEL (reference sequence). In DNA form, the CDR3 reads TGTGCCAGCAGCCAAGATATAGTAGCGGGAGGGCTGCCGAAATACAATGAGCAGTTCTTC. Protein: CASSQDIVAGGLPKYNEQFF.

V and J are TRBV11-2 and TRBJ1-3, with TRBD1 as a possible D gene (5 bases). Germline CDR1 SGHAT, CDR2 FQNNGV. V lost 5 bases to trimming and J lost 4 bases, with 15 bases between them. CDR3 length: 15 residues. CDR3 sequence reads: CASSLEPGTGNTIYF. In DNA form, the CDR3 reads TGTGCCAGCAGCCTTGAACCAGGGACCGGAAACACCATATATTTT. Complete variable domain (other parts from reference TRBV11-2 and TRBJ1-3): EAGVAQSPRYKIIEKRQSVAFWCNPISGHATLYWYQQILGQGPKLLIQFQNNGVVDDSQLPKDRFSAERLKGVDSTLKIQPAKLEDSAVYLCASSLEPGTGNTIYFGEGSWLTVV.

The V gene is TRBV19, the J gene TRBJ2-1, with 9 bases identical to TRBD1. This CDR3 comprises 15 residues. Per germline, CDR1 LNHDA and CDR2 SQIVND (reference sequence). The ends lost 9 bases at V and 3 bases at J; junction bases unmatched: 9. This CDR3 reads CASHLGQGLYNEQFF. As DNA, the CDR3 is TGTGCCAGCCACCTGGGACAGGGACTCTACAATGAGCAGTTCTTC.

The rearrangement links TRBV5-6 to TRBJ2-7; TRBD2 agrees at 15 bases. V was pared by 1 base and J by 7 bases, with 3 bases of the junction left unmatched. Looked up from germline, CDR1 is SGHDT and CDR2 is YYEEEE. This CDR3 comprises 15 residues. For the CDR3, the DNA is TGTGCCAGCAGCTTGAGGACTAGCGGGAGGGGTGAGCAGTACTTC. This sequence encodes CASSLRTSGRGEQYF. Using reference TRBV5-6 and TRBJ2-7 for the parts outside the CDR3, the full variable domain is DAGVTQSPTHLIKTRGQQVTLRCSPKSGHDTVSWYQQALGQGPQFIFQYYEEEERQRGNFPDRFSGHQFPNYSSELNVNALLLGDSALYLCASSLRTSGRGEQYFGPGTRLTVT.

V gene TRBV7-8 combines with J gene TRBJ1-3; D is unresolved. The germline V gene has CDR1 SGHVS and CDR2 FQNEAQ. V was shortened by 3 bases and J by 0 bases, with 6 bases between the two germline ends. The CDR3 extends over 14 amino acids. The CDR3 reads CASSFDGSGNTIYF. In DNA form, the CDR3 reads TGTGCCAGCAGCTTCGACGGCTCTGGAAACACCATATATTTT.